This record looks at one T cell receptor (beta chain) sequence and its context. It lacks a known antigen. Base qualities are missing; no much larger clone stands one base away. Library preparation was by 5' RACE. For sequencing, an Illumina HiSeq 2500 was employed. A second PCR of roughly 7 to 11 cycles was performed with a sample-barcoded 5' primer and a J-beta primer mix. A template-switch 5' adaptor carrying 12 random nucleotides introduced a unique molecular identifier onto each TCR beta cDNA molecule. Each sample yielded at least 2.5 million CDR3-containing paired-end reads. The Mint cDNA synthesis kit, primed by a TRBC-specific oligonucleotide, was used to synthesize first-strand cDNA from all RNA. Following uracil-DNA glycosylase treatment, a first 18-cycle PCR with universal primers M1SS and BC2_uni_R was performed on all cDNA. Per the authors' processing: For normalization, 1 million high-quality reads, each with a distinct molecular identifier, were randomly selected from each sample. Reads with shared molecular identifiers were discarded instead of being binned into consensus sequences. MiTCR, set to a Q25 quality threshold and the strictest error-elimination algorithm, was used for CDR3 identification, clonotype clustering and error correction. A nonparametric unseen species model with Euler transformation was used to estimate a lower bound on total TCR beta diversity. TCRdb reanalyzed the raw reads on its own, using fastp at Q25 for trimming and MiXCR for clone calling, and kept in-frame beta chains. A single entry per CDR3 protein holds the most common genes and DNA from its merged rows. Here the V and J calls rest on TCRdb's processing, not on the authors' analysis. This sample has 710,000 or so distinct CDR3 sequences in its table, and roughly 20% of those were observed once. In total, the top ten clones hold less than 25% of the sample.

From the cysteine up to the phenylalanine, the CDR3 has a length of 15 residues. The DNA shown is the 45-base CDR3, in frame from base 1. The junction carries 14 bases between V and J, which are trimmed by 4 bases and 2 bases respectively. CDR1 is given as LNHDA and CDR2 as SQIVND, both from the germline V gene (reference sequence). Systemically healthy Caucasian individuals from Russia, 35 to 40 in total and aged roughly 6 to 95 years, were included as donors. Ten milliliters of peripheral blood were drawn from each donor into EDTA-treated Vacutainer tubes. Ficoll-Paque density-gradient centrifugation was used to isolate PBMCs, with at least 7 million obtained per sample. Trizol reagent was used to extract total RNA from the PBMCs, yielding at least 6 micrograms per sample. For every donor, an aliquot of PBMCs went through flow cytometry to measure the percentages of naive CD45RAhigh/CD27high T cells.

These data belong to a study of blood T cells in healthy people across ages (dated by TCRdb to about 2015). Concerning the study at large: In model experiments, template switching captured roughly one uniquely barcoded TCR beta cDNA molecule for every two T cells. The study analyzed two additional independent replicas of 1 million unique cDNA reads from the same blood draw for two donors, one aged 18 to 29 and one aged 80 or older. Donors were grouped into four age groups: young (average roughly 15 years), middle-aged (39), aged (around 60) and long-lived (approximately 75). To track age-related changes in TCR beta repertoire diversity, the study relied on deep sequencing normalized with unique cDNA molecular identifiers. To avoid experimental bias, donors of different ages were spread randomly across the sequencing lanes.

What the work shows at the level of the full study, not this receptor alone: Because the CMV infection status of the donors was unknown, age-related changes in expanded clonotypes may potentially have been confounded. Compared with the aged group, the long-lived group had more naive CD4+ T cells, fewer expanded clones and increased TCR diversity, suggesting age selection. As age increased, observed TCR beta diversity per million T cells dropped in a roughly linear way, and a significant reduction was already evident by age 40. Since profiling was done on bulk unsorted PBMCs, naive and antigen-experienced compartments could not be conclusively compared. Estimates of total diversity based on one million sequenced T cells were regarded as lower bounds and as underestimates. A strong correlation was found between observed TCR beta diversity and the percentage of naive T cells measured by flow cytometry.

Rearrangement joined TRBV19 to TRBJ1-2; the D gene is possibly TRBD1, with 6 bases matching. The TCR sequence derives from a man between 65 and 80 years old in good health. Sequencing used blood. The DNA reads as follows: TGTGCCAGTAGTAAGGGACACCCTGGAAACTATGGCTACACCTTC. Translated, this is CASSKGHPGNYGYTF. With the rest looked up from the reference TRBV19 and TRBJ1-2 genes rather than sequenced, the full variable domain is DGGITQSPKYLFRKEGQNVTLSCEQNLNHDAMYWYRQDPGQGLRLIYYSQIVNDFQKGDIAEGYSVSREKKESFPLTVTSAQKNPTAFYLCASSKGHPGNYGYTFGSGTRLTVV.